This T cell receptor (beta chain) was identified during a study of identical twins. Study-wide findings and caveats: Cross-sectional statistical analysis was relied on for the conclusions, without the same donors being followed. Part of the zero-insertion signal could reflect confounding by invariant MAIT and iNKT cells.

This clonotype was picked up a small number of times. Its matching antigen is unknown. A universal primer site arose from template switching, and cDNA bore unique molecular identifiers. Using its own MiXCR run on the 5' RACE reads, TCRdb lists one record per CDR3 protein. The repertoire holds approximately 210,000 distinct CDR3 sequences, with approximately 16% as singletons. The germline V gene encodes CDR1 GTSNPN and CDR2 SVGIG (reference sequence). This CDR3 comprises 15 residues. V shed 4 bases, J shed 4 bases, and the junction held 7 bases outside the gene matches. A further study also used this sample, focusing on T cells expressing NK-cell markers. That report adds: Several donors showed dominant NKG2C+ clonotypes comprising roughly 1.0-7.5% of their CD8+ T cells.

This sequence originates from a woman under 30 in good health. The material sequenced was CD8+ T cells sorted from blood. The chain links TRBV30 to TRBJ2-1; TRBD2 matches 10 bases. CDR3 residues: CAWIQSGRGYNEQFF. In nucleotides, the CDR3 is TGTGCCTGGATACAAAGCGGGAGGGGATACAATGAGCAGTTCTTC.